One and the same sample provided the 5 T cell receptor beta chains below, sequenced in a study of blood T cell repertoires in COVID-19. The table came from immunoSEQ multiplex PCR; TCRdb's copy has only in-frame clones and leaves some out. The sample has roughly 120,000 clones, roughly four fifths seen once. Sequencing was done on a sample of peripheral blood. The receptors derive from an older man with active or convalescent COVID-19.

V gene TRBV7-2 combines with J gene TRBJ1-4; tentative D call: TRBD1 (5 bases). CDR3 length: 14 residues. Germline CDR1 reads SGHTA; CDR2 reads FQGNSA. The V end lost 4 bases, the J end lost 5 bases, and 11 bases lay between the germline ends. CDR3 protein: CASSSFRGNEKLFF. The CDR3 nucleotides are TGTGCCAGCAGCTCTTTCCGGGGGAATGAAAAACTGTTTTTT.

V and J are TRBV7-9 and TRBJ1-1, with 7 bases lining up with TRBD1. The CDR3 sequence is 14 residues long. The ends lost 4 bases at V and 6 bases at J; junction bases unmatched: 8. The V gene's germline CDR1 is SEHNR and CDR2 FQNEAQ (reference sequence). CDR3 sequence (DNA): TGTGCCAGCAGCTCCACGACAGGGTTCGCTGAAGCTTTCTTT. Protein: CASSSTTGFAEAFF.

This clone was observed a single time. The genes are TRBV9 and TRBJ2-3; 7 bases are shared with TRBD2. There are 14 residues in the CDR3. Germline V gene sequence: CDR1 SGDLS, CDR2 YYNGEE. V was pared by 4 bases and J by 2 bases, with 4 bases of the junction left unmatched. CDR3 amino acids: CASSQGGFTDTQYF. The DNA of the CDR3 is TGTGCCAGCAGCCAGGGAGGGTTCACAGATACGCAGTATTTT.

The rearrangement links TRBV4-1 to TRBJ2-3, with D possibly being TRBD2 (5 bases). CDR3 length: 15 residues. Germline assignment: CDR1 MGHRA and CDR2 YSYEKL. V dropped 2 bases and J dropped 2 bases, with 11 bases sitting between them. The CDR3 spells CASSQWVGNTDTQYF. CDR3 in DNA: TGCGCCAGCAGCCAATGGGTCGGGAACACAGATACGCAGTATTTT.

CDR3 sequence: CASSLDASGRGTQYF. CDR3 DNA sequence: TGCGCCAGCAGCTTGGATGCTAGCGGGAGAGGTACGCAGTATTTT. The gene calls are TRBV5-1 and TRBJ2-3; TRBD2 matches 10 bases. V trimming: 0 bases; J trimming: 8 bases; junction bases outside the gene matches: 6. Germline V gene data show CDR1 as SGHRS and CDR2 as YFSETQ. The CDR3 sequence is 15 residues long.